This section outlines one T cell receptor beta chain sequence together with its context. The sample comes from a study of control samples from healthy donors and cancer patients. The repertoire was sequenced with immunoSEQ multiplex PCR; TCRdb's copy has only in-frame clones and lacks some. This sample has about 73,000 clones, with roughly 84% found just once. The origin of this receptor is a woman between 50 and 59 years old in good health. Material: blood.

The CDR3 spells CASSVMDGGNTGELFF. The CDR3 DNA follows: TGTGCCAGCAGCGTCATGGACGGTGGGAACACCGGGGAGCTGTTTTTT. This chain uses TRBV9 with TRBJ2-2; D gene ambiguous. The V gene's germline CDR1 is SGDLS and CDR2 YYNGEE. V was shortened by 2 bases and J by 1 base, with 12 bases between the two germline ends. The CDR3 has 16 amino acids.